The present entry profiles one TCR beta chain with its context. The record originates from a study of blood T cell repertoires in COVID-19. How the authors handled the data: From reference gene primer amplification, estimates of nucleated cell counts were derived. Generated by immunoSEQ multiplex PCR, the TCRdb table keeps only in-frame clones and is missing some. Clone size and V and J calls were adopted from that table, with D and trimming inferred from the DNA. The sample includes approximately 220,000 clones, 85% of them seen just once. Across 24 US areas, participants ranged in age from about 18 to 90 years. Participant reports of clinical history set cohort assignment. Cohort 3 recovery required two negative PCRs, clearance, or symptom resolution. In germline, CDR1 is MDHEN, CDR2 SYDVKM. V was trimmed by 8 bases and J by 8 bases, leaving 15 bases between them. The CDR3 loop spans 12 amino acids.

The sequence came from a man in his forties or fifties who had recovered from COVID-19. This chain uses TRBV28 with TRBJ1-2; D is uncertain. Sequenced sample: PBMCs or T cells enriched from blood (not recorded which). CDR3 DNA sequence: TGTGCCAGCCATAACGGGGTAGGGGGCTACACCTTC. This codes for CASHNGVGGYTF.